These 14 T cell receptor beta chains originate from one sample sequenced in a study of T cells expressing NK-cell markers. TCRdb reprocessed the 5' RACE reads, keeping one entry per CDR3 protein, no DNA. Across around 260,000 distinct CDR3 sequences, the top ten clones capture more than 3.5% of the sample. Sequencing used blood T cells: a sorted CD56 or NKG2C T cell subset, CD4+ or CD8+ T cells, or bulk PBMC T cells (not recorded which). All receptors derive from a woman aged 18 to 75 in good health.

The chain links TRBV7-9 to TRBJ2-3. Germline V CDR1 and CDR2: SEHNR, FQNEAQ (reference sequence). The CDR3 runs to 12 residues. CDR3 in amino acids: CASSLMGYTQYF.

This chain joins TRBV6-5 and TRBJ1-2. The CDR3 consists of 14 residues. CDR1 and CDR2 (germline): MNHEY, SVGAGI. CDR3 protein: CASSYRGKDYRYTF.

The genes are TRBV29-1 and TRBJ1-1. From germline, CDR1 is SQVTM and CDR2 ANQGSEA. The CDR3 length is 12 residues. The CDR3 sequence: CSVEGLRTEAFF. Looking up the rest from reference TRBV29-1 and TRBJ1-1 gives the full variable domain: SAVISQKPSRDICQRGTSLTIQCQVDSQVTMMFWYRQQPGQSLTLIATANQGSEATYESGFVIDKFPISRPNLTFSTLTVSNMSPEDSSIYLCSVEGLRTEAFFGQGTRLTVV.

The rearrangement uses TRBV5-6 and TRBJ1-1; TCRdb picks TRBD1, but there is no DNA to check that call. This CDR3 has 16 amino acids. The germline V gene encodes CDR1 SGHDT and CDR2 YYEEEE. CDR3 in amino acids: CASSLWQGRILTEAFF. The full variable domain, with the rest looked up from reference TRBV5-6 and TRBJ1-1, is DAGVTQSPTHLIKTRGQQVTLRCSPKSGHDTVSWYQQALGQGPQFIFQYYEEEERQRGNFPDRFSGHQFPNYSSELNVNALLLGDSALYLCASSLWQGRILTEAFFGQGTRLTVV.

The chain is built from TRBV20-1 and TRBJ2-1; TCRdb outputs TRBD2, but without DNA this stays unchecked. CDR3 length: 14 amino acids. Germline CDR1 is DFQATT and CDR2 is SNEGSKA (reference sequence). The CDR3 spells CGLRPAGGSNEQFF.

The genes are TRBV20-1 and TRBJ2-3; the D call of TRBD1 rests on TCRdb alone, since no DNA is present to check it. There are 14 residues in the CDR3. Germline V gene data show CDR1 as DFQATT and CDR2 as SNEGSKA (reference sequence). CDR3 region: CSARARVFIDTQYF.

The chain couples TRBV12-3 or TRBV12-4 to TRBJ2-1; TCRdb selects TRBD1, and the lack of DNA leaves this call unchecked. This CDR3 spans 14 amino acids. CDR3 in amino acids: CASSPGGGFNEQFF.

The CDR3 protein is CASSLFPRSLSGANVLTF. J is TRBJ2-6 and V is TRBV4-2. This CDR3 has 18 amino acids. In germline, CDR1 is LGHNA, CDR2 YNFKEQ.

The chain couples TRBV20-1 to TRBJ2-3; TCRdb's D gene call, TRBD1, goes unchecked for lack of DNA. Germline CDR1 is DFQATT and CDR2 is SNEGSKA (reference sequence). CDR3 size: 17 residues. CDR3 in amino acids: CSARVRGGAGRTDTQYF.

The chain is built from TRBV7-2 and TRBJ2-2; the D call from TCRdb, TRBD2, cannot be confirmed without DNA. The CDR3 runs to 19 residues. Germline CDR1 reads SGHTA; CDR2 reads FQGNSA. CDR3 loop: CASSLRRVAGGLGTGELFF.

The chain employs TRBV7-2 and TRBJ2-5; TCRdb returns TRBD1, unconfirmable since there is no DNA. CDR3 length: 14 residues. Germline CDR1 SGHTA, CDR2 FQGNSA. CDR3 sequence: CASSSFGQGETQYF.

The chain employs TRBV29-1 and TRBJ1-1; TCRdb lists TRBD1, though no DNA is available to test this call. Germline V gene sequence: CDR1 SQVTM, CDR2 ANQGSEA. The CDR3 is made up of 15 amino acids. The CDR3 loop is CSVEAIQGAGTEAFF.

The V call is TRBV20-1, the J call TRBJ2-1. Germline CDR1 DFQATT, CDR2 SNEGSKA (reference sequence). The CDR3 is made up of 13 amino acids. CDR3 region: CSARQGPNNEQFF.

V usage is TRBV6-5 and J usage is TRBJ2-2. This CDR3 contains 11 residues. Germline loops: CDR1 MNHEY, CDR2 SVGAGI. The CDR3 reads CASRRLGELFF.